This T cell receptor beta chain was sequenced in a study of T cells in Graves' hyperthyroidism and ophthalmopathy. General observations from the study: Also found in blood were most expanded thyroid clonotypes above 0.001.

Amplification of TCR beta CDR3 regions was performed using RNA transcripts as template. The HTBI primer set drove a first-round RT-PCR of the TCR CDR3. Each CDR3 protein gets one entry after TCRdb re-called the multiplex PCR reads with MiXCR. Of 150,000 or so distinct CDR3 sequences listed, 9.4% are singletons. Comment on this clonotype: The antigen is unknown.

Germline lookup yields CDR1 SGHRS and CDR2 YFSETQ. The ends were cut back, 2 bases at V and 8 bases at J, with 20 bases in the middle. This CDR3 comprises 16 residues. The chain uses TRBV5-1 and TRBJ2-1; TRBD1 or TRBD2 may be the D gene (5 bases each). The sequence was collected from a woman aged 18-30 years with Graves' hyperthyroidism that later progressed to Graves' ophthalmopathy. Source material: blood. For the CDR3, the DNA is TGCGCCAGCAGCTTAAATCGGGGCATATTAAACGATGAGCAGTTCTTC. Translated: CASSLNRGILNDEQFF. The full variable domain, with the rest looked up from reference TRBV5-1 and TRBJ2-1, is KAGVTQTPRYLIKTRGQQVTLSCSPISGHRSVSWYQQTPGQGLQFLFEYFSETQRNKGNFPGRFSGRQFSNSRSEMNVSTLELGDSALYLCASSLNRGILNDEQFFGPGTRLTVL.